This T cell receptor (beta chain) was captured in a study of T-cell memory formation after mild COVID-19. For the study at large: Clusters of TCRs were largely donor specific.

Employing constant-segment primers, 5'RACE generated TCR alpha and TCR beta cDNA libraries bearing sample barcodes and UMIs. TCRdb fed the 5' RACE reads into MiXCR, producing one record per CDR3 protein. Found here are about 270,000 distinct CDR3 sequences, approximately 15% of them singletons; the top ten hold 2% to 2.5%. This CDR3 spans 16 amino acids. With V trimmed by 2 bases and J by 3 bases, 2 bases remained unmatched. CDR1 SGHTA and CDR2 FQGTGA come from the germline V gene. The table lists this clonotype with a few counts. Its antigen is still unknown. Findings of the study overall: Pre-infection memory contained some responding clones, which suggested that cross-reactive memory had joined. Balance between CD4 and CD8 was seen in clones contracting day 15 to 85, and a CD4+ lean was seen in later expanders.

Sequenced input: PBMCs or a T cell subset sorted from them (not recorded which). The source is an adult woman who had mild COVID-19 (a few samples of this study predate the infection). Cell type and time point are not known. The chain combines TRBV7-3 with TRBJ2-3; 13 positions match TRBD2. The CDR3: CASSLGTSGVTDTQYF. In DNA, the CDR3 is TGTGCCAGCAGCTTAGGGACTAGCGGGGTAACAGATACGCAGTATTTT.